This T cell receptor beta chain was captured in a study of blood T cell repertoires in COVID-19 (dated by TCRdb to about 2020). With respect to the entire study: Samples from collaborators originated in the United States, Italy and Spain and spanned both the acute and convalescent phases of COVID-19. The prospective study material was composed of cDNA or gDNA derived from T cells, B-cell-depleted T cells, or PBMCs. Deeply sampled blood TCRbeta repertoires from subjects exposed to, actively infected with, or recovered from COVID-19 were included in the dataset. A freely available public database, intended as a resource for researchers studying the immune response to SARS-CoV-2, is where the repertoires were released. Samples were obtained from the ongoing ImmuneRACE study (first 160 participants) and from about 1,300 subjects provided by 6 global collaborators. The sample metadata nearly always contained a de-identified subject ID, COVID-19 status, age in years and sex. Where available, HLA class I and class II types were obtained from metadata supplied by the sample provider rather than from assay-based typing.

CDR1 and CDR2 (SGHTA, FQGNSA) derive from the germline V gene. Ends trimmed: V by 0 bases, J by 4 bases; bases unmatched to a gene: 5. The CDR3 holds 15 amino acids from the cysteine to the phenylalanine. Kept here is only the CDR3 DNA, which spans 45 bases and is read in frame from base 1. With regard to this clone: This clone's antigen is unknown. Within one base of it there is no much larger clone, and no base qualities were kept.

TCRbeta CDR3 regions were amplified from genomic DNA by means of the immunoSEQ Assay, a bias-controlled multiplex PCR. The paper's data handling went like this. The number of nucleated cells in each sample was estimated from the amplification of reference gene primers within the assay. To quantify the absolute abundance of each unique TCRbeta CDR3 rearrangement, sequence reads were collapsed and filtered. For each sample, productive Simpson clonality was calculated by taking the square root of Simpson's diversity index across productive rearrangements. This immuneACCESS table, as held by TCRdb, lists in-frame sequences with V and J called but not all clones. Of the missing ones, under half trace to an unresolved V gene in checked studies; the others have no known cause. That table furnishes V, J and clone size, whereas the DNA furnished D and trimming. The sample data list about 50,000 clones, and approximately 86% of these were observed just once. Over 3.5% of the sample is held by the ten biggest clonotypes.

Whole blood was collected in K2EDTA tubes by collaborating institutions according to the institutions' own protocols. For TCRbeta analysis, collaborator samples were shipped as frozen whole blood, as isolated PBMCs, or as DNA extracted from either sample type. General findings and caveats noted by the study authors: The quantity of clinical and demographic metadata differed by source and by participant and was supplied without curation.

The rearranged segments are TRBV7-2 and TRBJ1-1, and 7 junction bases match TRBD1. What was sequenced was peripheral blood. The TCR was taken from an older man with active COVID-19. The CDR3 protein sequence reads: CASSLAGQVGTEAFF. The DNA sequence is TGTGCCAGCAGCTTAGCCGGACAGGTGGGCACTGAAGCTTTCTTT.